These 12 T cell receptor beta chains came from one sample sequenced in a study of human T cells and chemical hapten exposure. Noted time point: patch test 2, 6 weeks after DPC sensitization. Regarding treatment: therapeutic diphenylcyclopropenone sensitization with weekly scalp DPC. Via MiXCR, TCRdb re-called the RACE reads, giving one row per CDR3 protein. There are about 400,000 distinct CDR3 sequences in the sample; just under 6.5% occur only once, and more than 5.5% lies in the top ten. The source was whole blood, collected in connection with sensitization to the hapten diphenylcyclopropenone (DPC). These receptors came from a woman aged 18-29 years with alopecia areata. Some clones in this sample may be carry-over from other donors' samples.

A few counts support this clonotype. The chain uses TRBV5-1 and TRBJ2-7; D unresolved. Trimming removed 6 bases at V and 1 base at J, with 8 bases between. Per the germline V gene, CDR1 is SGHRS and CDR2 is YFSETQ. The CDR3 spans 12 residues. CDR3 in DNA: TGCGCCAGCAAAAGAAGATCCTACGAGCAGTACTTC. Its translation: CASKRRSYEQYF.

The table lists this clonotype with a few counts. The chain has TRBV3-1 and TRBJ1-1; D gene unclear. The length of the CDR3 is 14 residues. Germline CDR1 and CDR2: LGHDT and YNNKEL (reference sequence). Trimming removed 2 bases at V and 0 bases at J, with 7 bases between. CDR3 in amino acids: CASSQSPVNTEAFF. The CDR3 region has the DNA TGTGCCAGCAGCCAAAGTCCGGTGAACACTGAAGCTTTCTTT.

V and J are TRBV29-1 and TRBJ2-5, with a possible D match to TRBD1 (6 bases). The CDR3 extends over 11 amino acids. Germline assignment: CDR1 SQVTM and CDR2 ANQGSEA. The CDR3 here is CNLQGEETQYF. In DNA, the CDR3 is TGCAATCTACAGGGTGAAGAGACCCAGTACTTC.

This clonotype has just a few counts. The chain is built from TRBV27 and TRBJ2-5, with TRBD2 matching 10 bases. The CDR3 extends over 15 amino acids. CDR1 is MNHEY, CDR2 SMNVEV, per germline (reference sequence). Trimming took 7 bases from V and 9 from J; bases not matched to a gene: 14. The chain's CDR3 is CASNLAGAPRGAQYF. DNA of the CDR3: TGTGCCAGCAATCTAGCGGGGGCCCCCCGAGGGGCCCAGTACTTC.

This clonotype was seen at least ten times. J is TRBJ1-2 and V is TRBV12-3 or TRBV12-4; no reliable D call. This CDR3 is built from 12 residues. Between the trimmed V and J ends, which lost 5 bases and 2 bases, there was a span of 6 bases. CDR3 residues: CASSHTNYGYTF. CDR3 DNA: TGTGCCAGCAGTCACACGAACTATGGCTACACCTTC.

The gene calls are TRBV5-1 and TRBJ1-5; no clear D. In germline, CDR1 is SGHRS, CDR2 YFSETQ. CDR3 length equals 14 residues. V lost 0 bases to trimming and J lost 4 bases, with 8 bases between them. Here the CDR3 DNA reads TGCGCCAGCAGCTTGGAGGCAGAGAATCAGCCCCAGCATTTT. This translates into CASSLEAENQPQHF.

This chain links TRBV15 with TRBJ2-1, with 8 bases that match TRBD2. CDR1 and CDR2 from the germline V gene are LNHNV and YYDKDF (reference sequence). The junction had 7 bases not matched to a gene; V was cut back by 0 bases and J by 3 bases. The CDR3 sequence is 17 residues long. CDR3 sequence (DNA): TGTGCCACCAGCAGAGATAAGGCGGGGGGCGGCTACAATGAGCAGTTCTTC. This encodes CATSRDKAGGGYNEQFF.

V is TRBV7-8 and J is TRBJ1-1; TRBD1 is a possible D gene (6 bases). Deletions cut 5 bases from V and 3 bases from J, with 19 bases between. CDR3 length: 16 amino acids. Germline V gene data show CDR1 as SGHVS and CDR2 as FQNEAQ. As DNA, the CDR3 is TGTGCCAGCAGCGCTCCTAGTGGGGGCACGCACACTGAAGCTTTCTTT. This translates into CASSAPSGGTHTEAFF.

This clonotype was recorded many times. J is TRBJ2-7 and V is TRBV20-1; D not resolved. V was trimmed by 1 base and J by 4 bases, leaving 11 bases between them. This CDR3 has 13 residues. Per the germline V gene, CDR1 is DFQATT and CDR2 is SNEGSKA (reference sequence). CDR3: CSARVLETYEQYF. The DNA for the CDR3 is TGCAGTGCTAGAGTATTGGAAACGTACGAGCAGTACTTC.

J is TRBJ1-5 and V is TRBV28, with D possibly matching TRBD1 (5 bases). CDR3 length equals 17 residues. The ends were cut back, 5 bases at V and 4 bases at J, with 21 bases in the middle. Germline V gives CDR1 MDHEN, CDR2 SYDVKM. The CDR3 DNA follows: TGTGCCAGCAGTATAGACCCCCGGGACCACCCGAATCAGCCCCAGCATTTT. Translated: CASSIDPRDHPNQPQHF. Full variable domain (remainder filled in from reference TRBV28 and TRBJ1-5): DVKVTQSSRYLVKRTGEKVFLECVQDMDHENMFWYRQDPGLGLRLIYFSYDVKMKEKGDIPEGYSVSREKKERFSLILESASTNQTSMYLCASSIDPRDHPNQPQHFGDGTRLSIL.

This chain links TRBV5-1 with TRBJ2-3; TRBD2 matches 8 bases. Germline assignment: CDR1 SGHRS and CDR2 YFSETQ. The ends lost 5 bases at V and 0 bases at J; junction bases unmatched: 14. This CDR3 spans 18 amino acids. In nucleotides, the CDR3 is TGCGCCAGCAGAAGTTCGGTAGCGGGGCCCCACAGCACAGATACGCAGTATTTT. Translation gives CASRSSVAGPHSTDTQYF.

This clonotype was observed at least ten times. V usage is TRBV20-1 and J usage is TRBJ2-3; D not resolved. Trimming stripped 7 bases from V and 4 bases from J, with 15 bases between. The CDR3 sequence is 13 residues long. Per germline, CDR1 DFQATT and CDR2 SNEGSKA (reference sequence). The CDR3 spells CSVVSPLPDTQYF. In DNA form, the CDR3 reads TGCAGTGTGGTCAGCCCCCTGCCAGATACGCAGTATTTT.